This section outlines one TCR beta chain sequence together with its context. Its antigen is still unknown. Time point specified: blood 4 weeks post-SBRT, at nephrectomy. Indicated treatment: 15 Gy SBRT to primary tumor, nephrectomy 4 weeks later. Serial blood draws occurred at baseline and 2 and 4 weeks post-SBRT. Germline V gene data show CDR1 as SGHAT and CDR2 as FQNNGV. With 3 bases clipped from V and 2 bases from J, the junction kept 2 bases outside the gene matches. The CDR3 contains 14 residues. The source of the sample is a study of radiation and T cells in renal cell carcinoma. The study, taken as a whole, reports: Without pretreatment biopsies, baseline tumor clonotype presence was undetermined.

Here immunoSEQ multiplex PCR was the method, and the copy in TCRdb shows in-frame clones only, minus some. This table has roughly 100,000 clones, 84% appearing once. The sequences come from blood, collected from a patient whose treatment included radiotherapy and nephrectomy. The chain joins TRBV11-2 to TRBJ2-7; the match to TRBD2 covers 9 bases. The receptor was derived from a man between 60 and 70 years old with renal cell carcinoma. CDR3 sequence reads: CASSFIAGAYEQYF. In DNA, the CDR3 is TGTGCCAGCAGCTTCATAGCGGGAGCCTACGAGCAGTACTTC.